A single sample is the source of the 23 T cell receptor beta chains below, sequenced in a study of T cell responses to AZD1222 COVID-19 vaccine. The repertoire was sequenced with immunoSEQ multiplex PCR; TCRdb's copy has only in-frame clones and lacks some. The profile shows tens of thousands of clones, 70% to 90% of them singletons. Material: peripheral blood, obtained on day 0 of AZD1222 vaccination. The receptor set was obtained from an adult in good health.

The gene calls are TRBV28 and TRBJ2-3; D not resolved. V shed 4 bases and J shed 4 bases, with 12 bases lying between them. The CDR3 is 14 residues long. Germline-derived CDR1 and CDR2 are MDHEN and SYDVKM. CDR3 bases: TGTGCCAGCAGTTCCAGTTCGGTCTCAGATACGCAGTATTTT. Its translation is CASSSSSVSDTQYF.

The CDR3 loop is CASSDPGEVYEQYF. The DNA for the CDR3 is TGTGCCAGCAGCGACCCGGGGGAGGTATACGAGCAGTACTTC. The chain carries TRBV11-2 and TRBJ2-7, with a tentative D call TRBD2 (6 bases). Trimming left V 5 bases short and J 4 bases short, with 15 bases between. Germline assignment: CDR1 SGHAT and CDR2 FQNNGV. The CDR3 spans 14 residues. Full variable domain (outside the CDR3, taken from reference TRBV11-2 and TRBJ2-7): EAGVAQSPRYKIIEKRQSVAFWCNPISGHATLYWYQQILGQGPKLLIQFQNNGVVDDSQLPKDRFSAERLKGVDSTLKIQPAKLEDSAVYLCASSDPGEVYEQYFGPGTRLTVT.

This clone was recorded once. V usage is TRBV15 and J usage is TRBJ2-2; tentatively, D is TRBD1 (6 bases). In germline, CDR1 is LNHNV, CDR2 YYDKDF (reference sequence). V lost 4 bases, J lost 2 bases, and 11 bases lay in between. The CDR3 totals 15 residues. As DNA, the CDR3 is TGTGCCACCAGCACCTCCGGGACAAACACCGGGGAGCTGTTTTTT. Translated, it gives CATSTSGTNTGELFF.

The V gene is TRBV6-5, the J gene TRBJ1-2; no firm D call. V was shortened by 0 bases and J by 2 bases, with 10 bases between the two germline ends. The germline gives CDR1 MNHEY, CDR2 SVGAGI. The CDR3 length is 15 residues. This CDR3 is CASSYSRAGNYGYTF. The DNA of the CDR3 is TGTGCCAGCAGTTACTCGAGAGCGGGGAACTATGGCTACACCTTC.

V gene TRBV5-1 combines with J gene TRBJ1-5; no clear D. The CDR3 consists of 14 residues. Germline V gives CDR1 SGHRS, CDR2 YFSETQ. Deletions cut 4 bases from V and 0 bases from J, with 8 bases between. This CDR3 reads CASSPNDSNQPQHF. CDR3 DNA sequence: TGCGCCAGCAGCCCGAACGATAGCAATCAGCCCCAGCATTTT.

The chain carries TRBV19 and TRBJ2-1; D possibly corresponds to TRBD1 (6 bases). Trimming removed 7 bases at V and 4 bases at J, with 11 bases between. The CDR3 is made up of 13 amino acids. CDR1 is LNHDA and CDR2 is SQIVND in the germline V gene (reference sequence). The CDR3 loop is CASKGVSYNEQFF. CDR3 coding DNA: TGTGCCAGTAAGGGGGTTTCGTACAATGAGCAGTTCTTC.

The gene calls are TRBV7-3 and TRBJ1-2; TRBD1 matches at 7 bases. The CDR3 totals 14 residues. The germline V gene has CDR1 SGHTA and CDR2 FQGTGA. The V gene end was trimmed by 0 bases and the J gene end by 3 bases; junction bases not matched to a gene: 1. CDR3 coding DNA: TGTGCCAGCAGCTTAACAGGGGGCGACTATGGCTACACCTTC. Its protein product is CASSLTGGDYGYTF.

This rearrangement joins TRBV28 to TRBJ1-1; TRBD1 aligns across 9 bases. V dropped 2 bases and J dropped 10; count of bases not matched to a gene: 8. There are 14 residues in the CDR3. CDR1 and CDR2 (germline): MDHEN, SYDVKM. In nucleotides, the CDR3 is TGTGCCAGCAGTTTACCTCCGGGACAGGGATCAGCTTTCTTT. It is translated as CASSLPPGQGSAFF.

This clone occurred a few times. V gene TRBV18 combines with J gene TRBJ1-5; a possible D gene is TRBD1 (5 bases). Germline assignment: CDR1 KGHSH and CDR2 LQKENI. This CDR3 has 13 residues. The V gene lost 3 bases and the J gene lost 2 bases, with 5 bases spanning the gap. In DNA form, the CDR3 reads TGTGCCAGCTCACCGGGGGGCAATCAGCCCCAGCATTTT. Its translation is CASSPGGNQPQHF.

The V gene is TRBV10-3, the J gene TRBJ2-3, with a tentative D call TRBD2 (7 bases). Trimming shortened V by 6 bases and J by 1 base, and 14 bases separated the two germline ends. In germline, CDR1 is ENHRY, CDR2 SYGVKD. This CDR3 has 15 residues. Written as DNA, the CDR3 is TGTGCCATCAGGCAGGGGAGGGAGGGCACAGATACGCAGTATTTT. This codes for CAIRQGREGTDTQYF.

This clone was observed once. CDR3: CASSLRLAGNGRQYF. The CDR3 nucleotides read TGTGCCAGCAGCTTGAGACTAGCGGGGAACGGTCGGCAGTATTTT. The chain has TRBV11-2 and TRBJ2-3; the match to TRBD2 covers 11 bases. The CDR3 sequence is 15 residues long. V trimming: 3 bases; J trimming: 11 bases; junction bases outside the gene matches: 10. In germline, CDR1 is SGHAT, CDR2 FQNNGV.

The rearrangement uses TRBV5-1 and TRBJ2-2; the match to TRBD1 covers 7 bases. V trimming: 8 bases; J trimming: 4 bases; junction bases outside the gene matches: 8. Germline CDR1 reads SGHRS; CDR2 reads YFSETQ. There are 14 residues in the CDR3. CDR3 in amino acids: CASNRGTATGELFF. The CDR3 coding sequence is TGCGCCAGTAACAGGGGAACTGCCACCGGGGAGCTGTTTTTT. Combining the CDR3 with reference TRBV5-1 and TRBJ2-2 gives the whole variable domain KAGVTQTPRYLIKTRGQQVTLSCSPISGHRSVSWYQQTPGQGLQFLFEYFSETQRNKGNFPGRFSGRQFSNSRSEMNVSTLELGDSALYLCASNRGTATGELFFGEGSRLTVL.

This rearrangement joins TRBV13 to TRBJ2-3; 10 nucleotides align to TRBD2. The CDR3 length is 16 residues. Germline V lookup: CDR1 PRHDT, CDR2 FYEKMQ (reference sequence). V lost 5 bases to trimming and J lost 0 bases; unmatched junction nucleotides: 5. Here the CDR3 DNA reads TGTGCCAGCAGCCTCACTAGCGGGGCAAGCACAGATACGCAGTATTTT. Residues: CASSLTSGASTDTQYF.

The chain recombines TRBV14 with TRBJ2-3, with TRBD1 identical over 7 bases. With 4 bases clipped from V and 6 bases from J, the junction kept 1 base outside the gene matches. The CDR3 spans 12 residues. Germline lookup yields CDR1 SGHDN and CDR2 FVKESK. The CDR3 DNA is TGTGCCAGCAGCCTCAGGGGGGATACGCAGTATTTT. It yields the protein CASSLRGDTQYF.

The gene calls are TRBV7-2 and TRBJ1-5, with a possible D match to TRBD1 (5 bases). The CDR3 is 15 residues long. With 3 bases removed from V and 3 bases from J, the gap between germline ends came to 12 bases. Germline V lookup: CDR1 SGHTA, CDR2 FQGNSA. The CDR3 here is CASSLARVPNQPQHF. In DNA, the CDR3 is TGTGCCAGCAGCTTGGCCAGGGTCCCCAATCAGCCCCAGCATTTT.

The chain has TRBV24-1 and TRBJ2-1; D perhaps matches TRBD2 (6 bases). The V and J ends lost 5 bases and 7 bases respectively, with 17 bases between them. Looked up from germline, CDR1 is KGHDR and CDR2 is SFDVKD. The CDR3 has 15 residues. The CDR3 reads CATSAPVLGRNEQFF. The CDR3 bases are TGTGCCACCAGTGCGCCGGTGTTAGGGAGGAATGAGCAGTTCTTC.

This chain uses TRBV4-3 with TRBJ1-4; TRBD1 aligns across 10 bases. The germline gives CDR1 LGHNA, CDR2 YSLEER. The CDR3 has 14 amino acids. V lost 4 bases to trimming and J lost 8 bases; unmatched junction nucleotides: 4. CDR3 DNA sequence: TGCGCCAGCAGCCGGGACAGGGGAGGGGAAAAACTGTTTTTT. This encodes CASSRDRGGEKLFF.

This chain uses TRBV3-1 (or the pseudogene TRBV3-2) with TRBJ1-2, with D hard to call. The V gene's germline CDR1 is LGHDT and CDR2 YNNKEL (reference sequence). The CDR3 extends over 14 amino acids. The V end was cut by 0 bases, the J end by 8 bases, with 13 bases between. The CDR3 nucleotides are TGTGCCAGCAGCCAAGAAAGAATGCTAGTGGGCTACACCTTC. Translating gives CASSQERMLVGYTF.

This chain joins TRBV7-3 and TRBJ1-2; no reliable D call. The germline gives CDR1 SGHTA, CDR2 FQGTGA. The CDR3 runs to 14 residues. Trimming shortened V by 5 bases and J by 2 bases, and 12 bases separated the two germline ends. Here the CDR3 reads CASSTPGLNYGYTF. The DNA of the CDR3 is TGTGCCAGCAGCACCCCTGGGTTAAACTATGGCTACACCTTC.

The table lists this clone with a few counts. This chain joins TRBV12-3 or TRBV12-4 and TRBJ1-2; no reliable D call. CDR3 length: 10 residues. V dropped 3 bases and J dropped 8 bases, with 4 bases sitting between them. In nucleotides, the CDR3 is TGTGCCAGCAGTTTGTGGGGCTACACCTTC. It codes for CASSLWGYTF.

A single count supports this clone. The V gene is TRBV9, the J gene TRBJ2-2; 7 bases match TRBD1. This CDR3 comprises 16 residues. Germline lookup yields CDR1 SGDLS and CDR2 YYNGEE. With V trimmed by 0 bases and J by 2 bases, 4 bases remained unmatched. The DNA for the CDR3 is TGTGCCAGCAGCGTAGCCGGGACAGCAAACACCGGGGAGCTGTTTTTT. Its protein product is CASSVAGTANTGELFF.

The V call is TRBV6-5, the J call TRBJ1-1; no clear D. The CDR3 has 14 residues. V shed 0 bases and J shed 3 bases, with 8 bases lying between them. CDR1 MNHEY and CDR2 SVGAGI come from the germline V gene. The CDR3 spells CASSYSSGYTEAFF. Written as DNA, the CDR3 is TGTGCCAGCAGTTACTCGTCCGGGTACACTGAAGCTTTCTTT.

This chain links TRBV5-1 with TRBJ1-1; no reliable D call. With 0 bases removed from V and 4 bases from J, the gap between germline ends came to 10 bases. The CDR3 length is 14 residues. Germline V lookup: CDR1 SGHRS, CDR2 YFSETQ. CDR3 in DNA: TGCGCCAGCAGCTTGGCCAAAATGAGCACTGAAGCTTTCTTT. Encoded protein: CASSLAKMSTEAFF.